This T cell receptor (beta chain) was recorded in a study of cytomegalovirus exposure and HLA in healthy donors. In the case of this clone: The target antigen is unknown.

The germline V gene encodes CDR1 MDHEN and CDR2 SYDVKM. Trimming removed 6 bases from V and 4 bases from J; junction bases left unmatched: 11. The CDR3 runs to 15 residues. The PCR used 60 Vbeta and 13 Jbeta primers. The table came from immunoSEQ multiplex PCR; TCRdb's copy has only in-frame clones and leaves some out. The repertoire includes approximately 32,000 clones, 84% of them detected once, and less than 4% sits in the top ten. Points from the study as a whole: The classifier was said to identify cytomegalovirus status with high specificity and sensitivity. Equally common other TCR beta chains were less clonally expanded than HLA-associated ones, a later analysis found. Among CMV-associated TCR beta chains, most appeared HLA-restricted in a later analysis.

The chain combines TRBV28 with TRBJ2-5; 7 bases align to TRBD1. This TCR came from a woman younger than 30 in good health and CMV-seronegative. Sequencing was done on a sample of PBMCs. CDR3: CASSGYGQESETQYF. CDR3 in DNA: TGTGCCAGCAGCGGTTACGGACAGGAGTCAGAGACCCAGTACTTC. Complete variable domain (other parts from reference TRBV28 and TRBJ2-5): DVKVTQSSRYLVKRTGEKVFLECVQDMDHENMFWYRQDPGLGLRLIYFSYDVKMKEKGDIPEGYSVSREKKERFSLILESASTNQTSMYLCASSGYGQESETQYFGPGTRLLVL.